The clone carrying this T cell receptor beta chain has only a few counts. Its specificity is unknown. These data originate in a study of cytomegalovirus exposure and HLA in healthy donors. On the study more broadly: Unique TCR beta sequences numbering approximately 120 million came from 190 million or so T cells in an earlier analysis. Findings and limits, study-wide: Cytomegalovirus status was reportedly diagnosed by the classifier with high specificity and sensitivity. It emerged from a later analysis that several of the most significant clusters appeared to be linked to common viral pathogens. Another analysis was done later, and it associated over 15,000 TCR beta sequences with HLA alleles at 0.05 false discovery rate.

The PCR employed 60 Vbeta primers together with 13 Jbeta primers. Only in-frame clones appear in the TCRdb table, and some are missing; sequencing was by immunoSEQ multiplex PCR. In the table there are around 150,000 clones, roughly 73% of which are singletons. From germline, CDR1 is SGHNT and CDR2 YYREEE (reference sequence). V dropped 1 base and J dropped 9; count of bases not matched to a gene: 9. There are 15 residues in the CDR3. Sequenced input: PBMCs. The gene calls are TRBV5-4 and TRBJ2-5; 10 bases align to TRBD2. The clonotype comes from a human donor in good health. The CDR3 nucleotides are TGTGCCAGCAGCTTGCCTAGCGGGGGTACAGTGGCCCAGTACTTC. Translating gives CASSLPSGGTVAQYF.